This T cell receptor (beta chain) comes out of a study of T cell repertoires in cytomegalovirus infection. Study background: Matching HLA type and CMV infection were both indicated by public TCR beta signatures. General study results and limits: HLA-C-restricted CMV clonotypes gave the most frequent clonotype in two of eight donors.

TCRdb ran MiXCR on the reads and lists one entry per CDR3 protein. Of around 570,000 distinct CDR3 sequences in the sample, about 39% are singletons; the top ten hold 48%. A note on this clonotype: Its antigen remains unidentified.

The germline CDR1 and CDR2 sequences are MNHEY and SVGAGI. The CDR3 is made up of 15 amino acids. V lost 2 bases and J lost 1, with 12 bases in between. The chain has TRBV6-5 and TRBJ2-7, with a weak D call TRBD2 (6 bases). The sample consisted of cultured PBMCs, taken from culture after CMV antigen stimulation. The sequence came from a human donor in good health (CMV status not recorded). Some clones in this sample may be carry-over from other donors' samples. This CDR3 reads CASSYLGLESYEQYF. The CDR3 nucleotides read TGTGCCAGCAGTTACCTGGGACTTGAATCCTACGAGCAGTACTTC.